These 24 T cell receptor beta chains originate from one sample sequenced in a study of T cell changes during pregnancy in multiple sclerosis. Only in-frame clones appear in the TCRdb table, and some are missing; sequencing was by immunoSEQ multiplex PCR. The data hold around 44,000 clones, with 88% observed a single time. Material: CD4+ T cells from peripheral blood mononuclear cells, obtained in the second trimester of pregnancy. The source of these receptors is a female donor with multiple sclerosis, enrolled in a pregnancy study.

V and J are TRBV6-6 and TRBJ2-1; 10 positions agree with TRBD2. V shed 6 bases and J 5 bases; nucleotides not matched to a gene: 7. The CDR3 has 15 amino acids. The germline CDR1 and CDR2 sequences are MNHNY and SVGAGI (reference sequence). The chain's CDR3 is CASSSSGRGNNEQFF. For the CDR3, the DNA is TGTGCCAGCAGCTCTAGCGGGAGAGGGAACAATGAGCAGTTCTTC.

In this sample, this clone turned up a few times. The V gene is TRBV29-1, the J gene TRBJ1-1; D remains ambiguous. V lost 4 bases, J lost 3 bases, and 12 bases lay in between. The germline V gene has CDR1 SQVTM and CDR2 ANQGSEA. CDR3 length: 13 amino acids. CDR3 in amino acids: CSVAPKSDTEAFF. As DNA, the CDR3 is TGCAGCGTTGCCCCTAAGTCGGACACTGAAGCTTTCTTT.

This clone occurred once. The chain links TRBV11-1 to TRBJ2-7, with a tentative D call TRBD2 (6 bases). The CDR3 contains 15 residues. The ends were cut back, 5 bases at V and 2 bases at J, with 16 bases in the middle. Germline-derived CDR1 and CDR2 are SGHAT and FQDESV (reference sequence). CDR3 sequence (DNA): TGTGCCAGCAGCCCAAAGGGAGGTAGACCCTACGAGCAGTACTTC. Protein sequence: CASSPKGGRPYEQYF.

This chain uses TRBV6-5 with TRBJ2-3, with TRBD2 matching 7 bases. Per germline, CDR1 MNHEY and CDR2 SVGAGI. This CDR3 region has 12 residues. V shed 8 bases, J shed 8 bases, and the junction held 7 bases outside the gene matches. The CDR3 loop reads CASGFWGGTQYF. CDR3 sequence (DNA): TGTGCCAGCGGATTCTGGGGGGGTACGCAGTATTTT.

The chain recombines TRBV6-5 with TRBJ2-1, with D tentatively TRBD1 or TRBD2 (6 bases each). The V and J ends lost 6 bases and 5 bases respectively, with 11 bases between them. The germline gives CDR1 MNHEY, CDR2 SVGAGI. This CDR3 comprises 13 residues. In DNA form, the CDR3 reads TGTGCCAGCAGATACGGGGGCAACAATGAGCAGTTCTTC. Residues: CASRYGGNNEQFF.

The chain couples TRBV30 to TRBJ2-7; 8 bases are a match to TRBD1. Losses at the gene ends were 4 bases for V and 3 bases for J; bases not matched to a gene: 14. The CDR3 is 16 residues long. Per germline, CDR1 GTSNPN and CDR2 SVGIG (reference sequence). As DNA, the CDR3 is TGTGCCTGGACGAGACGTCCTCGGACAGGGAACTACGAGCAGTACTTC. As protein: CAWTRRPRTGNYEQYF.

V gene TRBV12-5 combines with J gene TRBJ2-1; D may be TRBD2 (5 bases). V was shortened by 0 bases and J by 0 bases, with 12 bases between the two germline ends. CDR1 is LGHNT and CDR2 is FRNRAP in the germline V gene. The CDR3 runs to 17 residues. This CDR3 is CASGLVSTNPSYNEQFF. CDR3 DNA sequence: TGTGCTAGTGGTTTGGTATCGACTAACCCCTCCTACAATGAGCAGTTCTTC. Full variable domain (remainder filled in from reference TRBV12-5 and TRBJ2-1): DARVTQTPRHKVTEMGQEVTMRCQPILGHNTVFWYRQTMMQGLELLAYFRNRAPLDDSGMPKDRFSAEMPDATLATLKIQPSEPRDSAVYFCASGLVSTNPSYNEQFFGPGTRLTVL.

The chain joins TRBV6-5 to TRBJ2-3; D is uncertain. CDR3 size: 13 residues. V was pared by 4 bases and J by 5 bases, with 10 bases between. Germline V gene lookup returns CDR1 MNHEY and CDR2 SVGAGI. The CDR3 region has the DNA TGTGCCAGCAGTTCGACTCTAGGAGATACGCAGTATTTT. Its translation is CASSSTLGDTQYF.

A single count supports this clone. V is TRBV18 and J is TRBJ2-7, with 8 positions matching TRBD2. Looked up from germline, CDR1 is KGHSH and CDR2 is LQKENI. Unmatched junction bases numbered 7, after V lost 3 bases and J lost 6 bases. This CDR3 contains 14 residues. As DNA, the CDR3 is TGTGCCAGCTCACCGAAGCGGGAGTCGGGCGAGCAGTACTTC. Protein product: CASSPKRESGEQYF. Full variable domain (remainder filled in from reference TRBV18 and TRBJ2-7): NAGVMQNPRHLVRRRGQEARLRCSPMKGHSHVYWYRQLPEEGLKFMVYLQKENIIDESGMPKERFSAEFPKEGPSILRIQQVVRGDSAAYFCASSPKRESGEQYFGPGTRLTVT.

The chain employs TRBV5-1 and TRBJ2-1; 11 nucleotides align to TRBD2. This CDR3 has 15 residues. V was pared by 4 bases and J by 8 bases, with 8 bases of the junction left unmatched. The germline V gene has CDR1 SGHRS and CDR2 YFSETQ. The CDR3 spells CASSITSGSVDEQFF. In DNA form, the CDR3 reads TGCGCCAGCAGCATAACTAGCGGGAGTGTCGATGAGCAGTTCTTC.

CDR3 nucleotide sequence: TGTGCCAGCTCATCGCACCGAGGAACCGGGGCCAACGTCCTGACTTTC. It is translated as CASSSHRGTGANVLTF. The chain is built from TRBV18 and TRBJ2-6; the D is unclear. The CDR3 runs 16 residues. Looked up from germline, CDR1 is KGHSH and CDR2 is LQKENI. The V end was cut by 5 bases, the J end by 4 bases, with 15 bases between.

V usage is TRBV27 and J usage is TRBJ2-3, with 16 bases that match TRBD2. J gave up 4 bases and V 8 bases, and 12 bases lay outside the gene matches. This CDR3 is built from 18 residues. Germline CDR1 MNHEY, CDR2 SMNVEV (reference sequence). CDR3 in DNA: TGTGCCAGCGCTCCGGGACTAGCGGGAGGGCCGTCCGCAGATACGCAGTATTTT. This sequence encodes CASAPGLAGGPSADTQYF.

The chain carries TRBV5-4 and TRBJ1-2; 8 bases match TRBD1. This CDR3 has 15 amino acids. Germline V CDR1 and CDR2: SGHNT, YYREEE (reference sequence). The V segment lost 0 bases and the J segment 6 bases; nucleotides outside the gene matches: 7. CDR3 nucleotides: TGTGCCAGCAGCTTGGGTGGACAGGGCGCCCATGGCTACACCTTC. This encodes CASSLGGQGAHGYTF.

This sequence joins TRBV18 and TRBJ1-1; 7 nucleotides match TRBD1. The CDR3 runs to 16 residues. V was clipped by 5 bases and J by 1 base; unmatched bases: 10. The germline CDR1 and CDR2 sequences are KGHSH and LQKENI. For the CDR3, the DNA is TGTGCCAGCTCAGCAGCAGGACAGGCCGGGAACACTGAAGCTTTCTTT. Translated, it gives CASSAAGQAGNTEAFF.

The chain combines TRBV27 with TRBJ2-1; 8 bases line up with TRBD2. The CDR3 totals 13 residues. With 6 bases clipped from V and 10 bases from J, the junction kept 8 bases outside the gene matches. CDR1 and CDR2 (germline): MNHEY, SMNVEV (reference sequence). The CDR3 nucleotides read TGTGCCAGCAGCCCGGGACTAGTAGGCGAGCAGTTCTTC. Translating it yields CASSPGLVGEQFF.

The CDR3 coding sequence is TGTGCCAGCAGCTACGGACAGGGAGGCTACGAGCAGTACTTC. This translates into CASSYGQGGYEQYF. V usage is TRBV9 and J usage is TRBJ2-7; 8 bases line up with TRBD1. V dropped 4 bases and J dropped 3; count of bases not matched to a gene: 6. CDR3 length equals 14 residues. Germline V gene lookup returns CDR1 SGDLS and CDR2 YYNGEE.

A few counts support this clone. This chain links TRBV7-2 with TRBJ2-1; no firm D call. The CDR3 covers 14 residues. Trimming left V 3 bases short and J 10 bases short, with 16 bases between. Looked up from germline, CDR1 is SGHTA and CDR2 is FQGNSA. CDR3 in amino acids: CASSLWQVTREQFF. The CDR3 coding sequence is TGTGCCAGCAGCTTGTGGCAGGTGACACGCGAGCAGTTCTTC.

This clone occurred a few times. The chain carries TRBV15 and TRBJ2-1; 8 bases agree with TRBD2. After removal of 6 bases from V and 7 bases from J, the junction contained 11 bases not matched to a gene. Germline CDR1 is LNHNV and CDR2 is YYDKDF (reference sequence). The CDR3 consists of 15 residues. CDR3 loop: CATSPPGLVFNEQFF. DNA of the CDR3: TGTGCCACCAGTCCCCCGGGACTAGTTTTTAATGAGCAGTTCTTC.

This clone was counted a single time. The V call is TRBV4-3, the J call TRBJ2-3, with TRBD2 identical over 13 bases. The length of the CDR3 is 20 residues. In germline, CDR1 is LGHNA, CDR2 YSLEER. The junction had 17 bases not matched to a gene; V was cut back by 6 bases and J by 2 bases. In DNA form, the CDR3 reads TGCGCCAGCAGTAGAGCTTGGACTAGCGGGAGTGGAGGGACCACAGATACGCAGTATTTT. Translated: CASSRAWTSGSGGTTDTQYF.

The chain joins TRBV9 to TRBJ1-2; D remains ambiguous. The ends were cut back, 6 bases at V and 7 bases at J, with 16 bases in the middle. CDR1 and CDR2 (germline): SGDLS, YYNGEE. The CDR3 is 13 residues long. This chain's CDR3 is CASTTLVGGGYTF. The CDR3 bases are TGTGCCAGCACCACCCTGGTCGGAGGTGGCTACACCTTC.

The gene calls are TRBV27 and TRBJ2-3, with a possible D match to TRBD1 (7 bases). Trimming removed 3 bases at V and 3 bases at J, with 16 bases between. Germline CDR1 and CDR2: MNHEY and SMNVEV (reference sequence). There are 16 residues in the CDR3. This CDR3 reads CASSFFQGGWTDTQYF. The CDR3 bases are TGTGCCAGCAGTTTTTTTCAGGGGGGCTGGACAGATACGCAGTATTTT.

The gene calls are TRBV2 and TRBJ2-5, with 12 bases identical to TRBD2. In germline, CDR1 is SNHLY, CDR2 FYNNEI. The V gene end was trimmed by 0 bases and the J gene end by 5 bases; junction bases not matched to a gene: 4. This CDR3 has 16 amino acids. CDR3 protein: CASSEATSGSSETQYF. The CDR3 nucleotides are TGTGCCAGCAGTGAAGCGACTAGCGGGAGTAGTGAGACCCAGTACTTC.

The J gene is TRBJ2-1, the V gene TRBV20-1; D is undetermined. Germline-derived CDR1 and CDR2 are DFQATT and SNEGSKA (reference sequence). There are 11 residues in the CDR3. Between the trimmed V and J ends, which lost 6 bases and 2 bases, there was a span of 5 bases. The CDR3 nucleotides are TGCAGTGCCGTTCCCTACAATGAGCAGTTCTTC. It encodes CSAVPYNEQFF.

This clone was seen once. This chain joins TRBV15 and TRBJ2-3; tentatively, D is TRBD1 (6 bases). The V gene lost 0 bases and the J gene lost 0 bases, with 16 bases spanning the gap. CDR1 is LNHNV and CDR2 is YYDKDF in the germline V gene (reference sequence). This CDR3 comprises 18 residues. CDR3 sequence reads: CATSRDLAGATSTDTQYF. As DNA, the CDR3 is TGTGCCACCAGCAGAGATTTGGCAGGGGCGACTAGCACAGATACGCAGTATTTT.